Shown below are 30 T cell receptor delta chains from a single sample sequenced in a study of gamma-delta chains in newborns, infants, children. TCRdb reprocessed the reads through CATT. The table lists about 3,500 delta-chain clones, about 0.63% of them singletons. The sample taken for sequencing was blood. The receptors stem from a child who was a newborn, infant or young child, either healthy, febrile or measles-vaccinated (not recorded which).

This clone was detected a few times. This likely reflects a read error, since a far larger clone is one base away. The sample contains more than one DNA sequence encoding this CDR3. J is TRDJ3 and V is TRDV2, with D uncertain. The germline gives CDR1 GEAIGNYY, CDR2 EKD. The CDR3 spans 13 residues. The CDR3 DNA sequence: TGTGCCTGTGACACCTGGGACACCCGACAGATGTTCTTC. Translation gives CACDTWDTRQMFF.

By proportion, this clone is medium-sized. The same CDR3 is also encoded by other DNA sequences in this sample. The chain recombines TRDV2 with TRDJ3, with 10 bases fitting TRDD3. The germline gives CDR1 GEAIGNYY, CDR2 EKD. V lost 1 base, J lost 0 bases, and 8 bases stayed unmatched. The CDR3 consists of 20 residues. The CDR3 DNA reads TGTGCCTGTGACACTTACTGGGGGATCCAAAGCTCCTGGGACACCCGACAGATGTTTTTC. This gives the protein CACDTYWGIQSSWDTRQMFF.

A remark on this clone: The protein in TCRdb stems from a much larger clone and differs at residue 12 from this DNA's translation, likely a read error; here the protein is translated from the DNA. The chain is built from TRDV2 and TRDJ2, with 8 bases that match TRDD3. This CDR3 region has 17 residues. The ends lost 0 bases at V and 5 bases at J; junction bases unmatched: 10. Germline V gene data show CDR1 as GEAIGNYY and CDR2 as EKD. This CDR3 reads CACDTVAGGISTAQLFF. DNA for the CDR3: TGTGCCTGTGACACCGTGGCTGGGGGGATATCTACAGCACAACTCTTCTTT.

This clone showed up many times. Just one base apart from a much larger clone, this may be a read error. The chain combines TRDV2 with TRDJ3; tentatively, D is TRDD3 (5 bases). Per germline, CDR1 GEAIGNYY and CDR2 EKD. The CDR3 extends over 17 amino acids. Trimming removed 2 bases at V and 5 bases at J, with 15 bases between. The CDR3, as DNA: TGTGCCTGTGACATACTGAGGGATTGGAGGGACACCCGACAGATGTTTTTC. Encoded protein: CACDILRDWRDTRQMFF.

A few counts support this clone. TCRdb has a much larger clone's protein, which differs at residue 3 from the translation of this DNA, likely because of a read error; what is shown is the protein translated from the DNA. The rearrangement joins TRDV2 to TRDJ1, with 7 positions matching TRDD3. This CDR3 contains 14 residues. Germline V CDR1 and CDR2: GEAIGNYY, EKD. DNA for the CDR3: TGTGCCCGTGACGCCCTACTGGGGAACGATAAACTCATCTTT. Amino acids: CARDALLGNDKLIF.

This clone is medium-sized (0.01 to 0.1%) within its sample. The chain couples TRDV2 to TRDJ3; 10 bases align to TRDD3. This CDR3 is built from 18 residues. With V trimmed by 1 base and J by 2 bases, 4 bases remained unmatched. The germline CDR1 and CDR2 sequences are GEAIGNYY and EKD. CDR3 sequence reads: CACDTGGYKAWDTRQMFF. In nucleotides, the CDR3 is TGTGCCTGTGACACTGGGGGATACAAGGCCTGGGACACCCGACAGATGTTTTTC.

About this clone itself: TCRdb attributes to this sequence the protein of a much larger clone, which differs from the DNA translation at residue 15; a read error is likely, and the protein displayed is translated from the DNA. V and J are TRDV2 and TRDJ3; TRDD3 aligns across 10 bases. Germline V gives CDR1 GEAIGNYY, CDR2 EKD. The CDR3 has 17 residues. CDR3 DNA sequence: TGTGCCTGTGACAATACTGGGGGATCCTGGGACACCCGACAGACGTTTTTC. Its protein product is CACDNTGGSWDTRQTFF.

The sample holds a few counts of this clone. The chain couples TRDV2 to TRDJ3, with D unresolved. CDR3 length: 16 amino acids. CDR1 is GEAIGNYY and CDR2 is EKD in the germline V gene. V was shortened by 0 bases and J by 0 bases, with 5 bases between the two germline ends. CDR3 sequence (DNA): TGTGCCTGTGACACCTTTAGCTCCTGGGACACCCGACAGATGTTTTTC. Encoded protein: CACDTFSSWDTRQMFF.

This clone came up a few times. A far larger clone is just one base off, so this is likely a read error. Different DNA sequences within this sample yield the same CDR3. The chain employs TRDV2 and TRDJ2, with 9 bases aligning to TRDD3. From germline, CDR1 is GEAIGNYY and CDR2 EKD. The ends lost 0 bases at V and 0 bases at J; junction bases unmatched: 4. The CDR3 spans 17 residues. The CDR3 reads CACDTVLGDTLTAQLFF. For the CDR3, the DNA is TGTGCCTGTGACACCGTATTGGGGGATACTTTGACAGCACAACTCTTCTTT.

This clone was observed a handful of times. A far larger clone is one base from this, pointing to a likely read error. This sample includes further DNA sequences coding for the same CDR3. V usage is TRDV2 and J usage is TRDJ3, with 7 bases that match TRDD3. Germline CDR1 and CDR2: GEAIGNYY and EKD. There are 18 residues in the CDR3. The CDR3 DNA sequence: TGCGCCTGTGACACGGGGGATGCTAGCTCCTGGGACACCCGACAGATGTTTTTC. Translated: CACDTGDASSWDTRQMFF.

This clone was found a few times. The TCRdb record carries a much larger clone's protein, which differs from this DNA's translation at residue 10; a read error is the likely cause, and the protein listed here is the DNA translation. The chain links TRDV2 to TRDJ2; 10 nucleotides line up with TRDD3. This CDR3 has 14 residues. V shed 4 bases, J shed 9 bases, and the junction held 7 bases outside the gene matches. Germline values: CDR1 GEAIGNYY, CDR2 EKD. In DNA form, the CDR3 reads TGTGCCTGTGATTCATTGGGGGATACAACACAACTCTTCTTT. It translates to CACDSLGDTTQLFF.

With regard to this clone: TCRdb's listed protein matches a much larger clone and diverges from this DNA's translation at residue 6, likely through a read error; the protein shown comes from the DNA. The J gene is TRDJ2, the V gene TRDV2, with TRDD3 as a possible D gene (5 bases). Trimming took 5 bases from V and 3 from J, leaving 15 bases between them. Looked up from germline, CDR1 is GEAIGNYY and CDR2 is EKD. This CDR3 is built from 15 residues. The chain's CDR3 is CACVLEGGVTAQLFF. The CDR3 coding sequence is TGTGCCTGTGTCCTCGAGGGTGGGGTGACAGCACAACTCTTCTTT.

This clone was counted at least ten times. This probably arose from a read error, given a far larger clone one base away. The same CDR3 is also encoded by other DNA sequences in this sample. J is TRDJ3 and V is TRDV2, with TRDD3 matching 7 bases. In germline, CDR1 is GEAIGNYY, CDR2 EKD. The CDR3 runs to 17 residues. V lost 0 bases, J lost 1 base, and 2 bases stayed unmatched. CDR3 in DNA: TGTGCCTGTGACACCTGGGGGAGTTCCTGGGACACCCGACAGATGTTTTTC. It yields the protein CACDTWGSSWDTRQMFF.

This clone was observed a few times. A read error likely explains why the TCRdb protein, taken from a much larger clone, differs from this DNA's translation at residue 11; the protein shown is translated from the DNA. The chain uses TRDV2 and TRDJ3, with D perhaps TRDD3 (6 bases). The CDR3 is 17 amino acids. Germline values: CDR1 GEAIGNYY, CDR2 EKD. The CDR3, as DNA: TGTGCCTGTGACACCGGGGGTTCTCCCTGGGGCACCCGACAGATGTTTTTC. This translates into CACDTGGSPWGTRQMFF.

Details on this clone: The protein recorded in TCRdb matches a much larger clone and deviates from this DNA's translation at residue 10, suggesting a read error; the protein here is obtained by translating the DNA. The V call is TRDV2, the J call TRDJ3, with TRDD3 matching 11 bases. In germline, CDR1 is GEAIGNYY, CDR2 EKD. V dropped 0 bases and J dropped 3; count of bases not matched to a gene: 3. This CDR3 is 18 amino acids long. CDR3: CACDTLGDTLWDTRQMFF. Written as DNA, the CDR3 is TGTGCCTGTGACACCCTGGGGGATACCCTCTGGGACACCCGACAGATGTTTTTC.

As to this clone: A single base is all that separates this from a far larger clone, so a read error is likely. This same CDR3 is encoded by further DNA sequences in the sample. The V and J genes are TRDV2 and TRDJ1; 10 bases are shared with TRDD3. The CDR3 covers 14 residues. Germline V lookup: CDR1 GEAIGNYY, CDR2 EKD. The V and J ends lost 3 bases and 8 bases, in that order; junction bases with no gene match: 8. The CDR3 coding sequence is TGTGCCTGTGACGATGTACTGGGGGATCTAAAACTCATCTTT. This sequence encodes CACDDVLGDLKLIF.

This clone was recorded a few times. Only one base separates this from a far larger clonotype, so it likely reflects a read error. V usage is TRDV2 and J usage is TRDJ3, with 10 nucleotides matching TRDD3. The CDR3 covers 20 residues. Germline V gives CDR1 GEAIGNYY, CDR2 EKD. Here the CDR3 reads CACEHYTGGCSSWDARQMFF. The DNA for the CDR3 is TGTGCCTGTGAACATTACACTGGGGGATGCAGCTCCTGGGACGCCCGACAGATGTTTTTC.

This chain connects TRDV1 to TRDJ2; 11 bases match TRDD3. The germline V gene has CDR1 TSWWSYY and CDR2 QGS. V dropped 4 bases and J dropped 0; count of bases not matched to a gene: 1. This CDR3 is built from 16 residues. The CDR3 spells CALGVLGDTLTAQLFF. The CDR3 DNA is TGTGCTCTTGGGGTACTGGGGGATACTTTGACAGCACAACTCTTCTTT.

This clone came up a few times. A read error may explain this, as a much larger clone is one base away. The gene calls are TRDV2 and TRDJ1; TRDD3 matches at 11 bases. This CDR3 has 15 residues. The ends lost 6 bases at V and 3 bases at J; junction bases unmatched: 8. Germline V gene lookup returns CDR1 GEAIGNYY and CDR2 EKD. The CDR3 DNA reads TGTGCCTGTCACGCTCTTGGGGGATACGCCGATAAACTCATCTTT. This gives the protein CACHALGGYADKLIF.

This clone was picked up a small number of times. Just one base apart from a much larger clone, this may be a read error. The CDR3 reads CARDTGGGYGPPSWDTRQMFF. CDR3 nucleotides: TGTGCCCGTGACACCGGTGGGGGATACGGGCCGCCCTCCTGGGACACCCGACAGATGTTTTTC. The V call is TRDV2, the J call TRDJ3, with 11 bases lining up with TRDD3. Germline V gives CDR1 GEAIGNYY, CDR2 EKD. This CDR3 spans 21 amino acids.

In this sample, this clone is medium-sized (0.01 to 0.1%). This CDR3 is also generated by other DNA sequences in the sample. This rearrangement joins TRDV2 to TRDJ1; TRDD3 matches at 13 bases. Germline loops: CDR1 GEAIGNYY, CDR2 EKD. Trimming removed 2 bases from V and 0 bases from J; junction bases left unmatched: 2. The CDR3 has 16 amino acids. CDR3 loop: CACDILGDTYTDKLIF. CDR3 nucleotide sequence: TGTGCCTGTGACATACTGGGGGATACGTACACCGATAAACTCATCTTT.

As regards this clone: A far bigger clonotype differs at one base, so this is likely a read error. The chain employs TRDV2 and TRDJ3; TRDD3 matches at 8 bases. The CDR3 has 21 amino acids. Germline V gives CDR1 GEAIGNYY, CDR2 EKD. Unmatched junction bases numbered 12, after V lost 0 bases and J lost 0 bases. The CDR3 sequence is CACDTMSEGYANSWDTRQMFF. CDR3 in DNA: TGTGCCTGTGACACCATGTCGGAGGGATACGCTAACTCCTGGGACACCCGACAGATGTTTTTC.

The sample holds a few counts of this clone. This DNA's translation and the protein TCRdb lists, from a much larger clone, do not match at residue 3, likely due to a read error; the protein shown is translated from the DNA. CDR3 sequence: CARDKLGDTAQLFF. The DNA of the CDR3 is TGTGCCCGTGACAAACTGGGGGATACAGCACAACTCTTCTTT. The genes are TRDV2 and TRDJ2, with 10 bases lining up with TRDD3. Germline loops: CDR1 GEAIGNYY, CDR2 EKD. The CDR3 consists of 14 residues.

This clone was observed a handful of times. The TCRdb protein comes from a much larger clone and disagrees with this DNA's translation at residue 4, likely due to a read error; the protein given here is derived from the DNA. The chain couples TRDV2 to TRDJ3, with 7 bases matching TRDD3. The CDR3 sequence is 18 residues long. Germline V gene lookup returns CDR1 GEAIGNYY and CDR2 EKD. CDR3 bases: TGTGCCTGTGCCACCTGGGGGTCTTCCTCCTGGGACACCCGACAGATGTTTTTC. Its translation is CACATWGSSSWDTRQMFF.

This clone was observed a handful of times. This sequence is one base from a far larger clone and is likely a read error. The sample carries other DNA sequences with the same CDR3. The chain uses TRDV2 and TRDJ3, with 12 bases that match TRDD3. The CDR3 is 21 residues long. Germline lookup yields CDR1 GEAIGNYY and CDR2 EKD. CDR3 coding DNA: TGCGCCTGTGACCCCGTACTGGGGGATACCCGCATCTCCTGGGACACCCGACAGATGTTTTTC. Its translation is CACDPVLGDTRISWDTRQMFF.

Notes on this clone: The TCRdb protein comes from a much larger clone and disagrees with this DNA's translation at residue 6, likely due to a read error; the protein given here is derived from the DNA. Other DNA variants within this sample encode the same CDR3. This chain links TRDV2 with TRDJ3; D is unclear. CDR1 and CDR2 from the germline V gene are GEAIGNYY and EKD. Trimming pared 2 bases from V and 0 bases from J, leaving 13 bases between. This CDR3 spans 18 amino acids. CDR3 region: CACDKVAYVSWDTRQMFF. CDR3 DNA sequence: TGTGCCTGTGACAAGGTGGCTTATGTCTCCTGGGACACCCGACAGATGTTTTTC.

The rearrangement links TRDV2 to TRDJ2; TRDD3 aligns across 8 bases. The germline V gene encodes CDR1 GEAIGNYY and CDR2 EKD. After removal of 1 base from V and 6 bases from J, the junction contained 6 bases not matched to a gene. This CDR3 is 15 amino acids long. The CDR3, as DNA: TGTGCCTGTGACACGGTGGGGGATCGGTCAGCACAACTCTTCTTT. It yields the protein CACDTVGDRSAQLFF.

This clone was seen many times. A read error likely explains this, since a far larger clone differs by one base. The chain links TRDV2 to TRDJ3, with 11 bases matching TRDD3. CDR1 and CDR2 (germline): GEAIGNYY, EKD. This CDR3 spans 18 amino acids. As DNA, the CDR3 is TGTGCCCGTGACACCGTACTGGGGGATACCTGGGACACCCGACAGATGTTTTTC. This codes for CARDTVLGDTWDTRQMFF.

This clone was picked up a small number of times. TCRdb's entry gives the protein of a much larger clone, which mismatches this DNA's translation at residue 7, likely from a read error; the protein reported here is translated from the DNA. The genes are TRDV2 and TRDJ3; D remains ambiguous. V was trimmed by 0 bases and J by 3 bases, leaving 8 bases between them. CDR1 is GEAIGNYY and CDR2 is EKD in the germline V gene. The CDR3 covers 16 residues. CDR3 sequence: CACDTWRIWDTRQMFF. CDR3 DNA sequence: TGTGCCTGTGACACCTGGCGGATCTGGGACACCCGACAGATGTTTTTC.

As to this clone: Because the CDR3's place on the DNA is in doubt, the DNA is left out and the CDR3 is given as listed by TCRdb. The CDR3: CSVLLCSKRWGYKLTAQLFF. The V gene is TRAV29/DV5, the J gene TRDJ2; TRDD3 is taken as the D call from the table, unchecked against the DNA. The CDR3 numbers 20 amino acids, ends counted. The germline CDR1 and CDR2 sequences are NSMFDY and ISSIKDK.